This T cell receptor beta chain was documented in a study of T cell clusters in autoimmune cytopenias (dated by TCRdb to about 2019). Regarding the research as a whole: Healthy donor controls had a mean age of roughly 50 years and a median age of approximately 61 years, with about half of the roughly 40 female. The median TRB sequencing depth was 51,575 reads per sample, and the median number of distinct TRB clonotypes was around 2,500 per sample. Alongside healthy, CLL and autoimmune hepatitis controls, autoimmune cytopenia patients had their peripheral blood TRB and IGH repertoires sequenced at active disease and again during treatment follow-up. The goal of the study was to determine whether autoimmune cytopenia patients have a disease-specific immune repertoire signature that could serve as a blood-based biomarker. For primary cytopenia the controls were 25 to 30 age-matched healthy donors, whereas for secondary cytopenia the controls were 13 to 15 age-matched CLL patients. Autoimmune hepatitis repertoires were compared with those of about 25 age- and sex-matched healthy donors. Results the study describes overall, beyond this receptor: The T cell clusters were defined in silico only, and their functional role remained to be validated experimentally. The cluster-lack signature was not seen for secondary cytopenia versus CLL, apparently masked by the dominant lymphoma-associated repertoire. The TRB repertoire shifts, including less even repertoires in secondary cytopenia and CLL, mostly reflected lymphoma bias and not autoimmunity. Healthy donors showed 2.5 to 3.5-fold more exclusive TRB clusters than active autoimmune hepatitis patients, consistent with an autoimmunity-wide signature. GLIPH suggested that primary autoimmune cytopenia patients lacked physiological T cell clusters: 40 to 60 clusters were exclusive to healthy donors versus 17 exclusive to patients.

To amplify TRB rearrangements, a touch-down multiplex PCR protocol was run with the TRB-A and TRB-B primer pools combined in a single tube. Illumina adapters and sample indices were added to the amplicons through two consecutive PCR reactions using Phusion HS II polymerase. Amplicons were gel-purified with the NucleoSpin Gel and PCR Clean-up kit, then quantified by Qubit and quality-checked on an Agilent 2100 Bioanalyzer. Sequencing of the libraries was done on an Illumina MiSeq with 600-cycle, single-indexed, paired-end runs. In the source study's methods: Alignment and assembly of TRB reads were performed with MiXCR version 2.1.12 and the default MiXCR reference library. A clone was defined by each unique CDR3 nucleotide sequence, and analysis was restricted to productive sequences with at least two reads. Repertoire diversity was assessed by alpha-parameterized diversity profiles (alpha 0 to 5), including Shannon (alpha 1) and Simpson (alpha 2) indices, computed with an R script. Combinatorial TRB VJ usage was computed with the tcR package and compared between cohorts by principal component analysis with ade4. GLIPH clustering of TCRbeta CDR3s was carried out on cohort pairs matched by age and read depth, and cluster frequencies were compared by Wilcoxon test. TCRdb reprocessed the sequencing reads and holds a single record per CDR3 protein sequence, with no DNA. Clone size and V and J calls follow TCRdb, not the original study. The sample's table covers 6,000 to 9,500 distinct CDR3 sequences. The ten top clones hold 20% to 25% of the sample.

About this clonotype: Its cognate antigen has yet to be identified.

Each sample's TRB amplification started from about 250 ng of peripheral blood genomic DNA, which corresponds to some 41,000 genome equivalents. The CDR3 covers 14 residues, taking in both the cysteine and the phenylalanine. No DNA appears here. CDR1 and CDR2 are drawn from the germline V gene: MNHEY, SVGEGT. These data were likewise used in another study, on T cell repertoires in aging, cancer and after chemotherapy. The second source states: The donors fell into six age groups ranging from 30 or younger to 70 or older, and each group had at least three individuals. Control TCR repertoires from healthy donors were recorded across several months to years, and re-sampling revealed clear clonal overlap. Several million TCR reads were contained in the full dataset. Significantly lower blood TCR diversity and higher clonality were observed in untreated patients with hematological or solid cancers than in age-matched healthy donors. In healthy donors, the decline in TCR diversity with age was mainly explained by loss of richness, whereas in cancer patients loss of evenness was also found to contribute. An increase in median generation probability over the chemotherapy interval was observed in both cancer cohorts, suggesting that the repertoire was reconstituted through rebound thymic output. It was noted by the authors that conclusions about immunological memory after chemotherapy cannot be drawn from the repertoire data. To look at immunoaging and at how T cells reconstitute after chemotherapy, the study profiled TCR beta repertoires in peripheral blood from both healthy donors and cancer patients. Alongside 95 to 100 healthy donors serving as a reference group, the cohort included approximately 220 cancer patients, of whom roughly 92 had hematological cancers and 124 had solid cancers. TRB sequences were processed with MiXCR versions 2.12 and 3.0.5. The repertoire metrics were Shannon diversity, evenness, clonality (defined as one minus evenness), and alpha-parameterized diversity profiles covering alpha 0 to 5. Generation probabilities of clones in paired pre- and post-chemotherapy samples were computed with the IGoR algorithm.

The rearranged segments are TRBV6-2 or TRBV6-3 and TRBJ1-6; the TCRdb D gene call, TRBD1, has no DNA to confirm it. The TCR sequence derives from a human donor in good health. The specimen sequenced was peripheral blood. The CDR3 protein: CASSDAGDNSPLHF.